The clone carrying this T cell receptor beta chain was detected once. 60 Vbeta and 13 Jbeta primers were used in PCR. Sequencing was performed with immunoSEQ multiplex PCR; in TCRdb, only in-frame clones are kept and a portion is missing. The sample contains roughly 200,000 clones, over 75% of which appear only once. The data were taken from a study of cytomegalovirus exposure and HLA in healthy donors. The germline gives CDR1 DFQATT, CDR2 SNEGSKA (reference sequence). The V and J ends lost 3 bases and 2 bases respectively, with 4 bases between them. This CDR3 spans 11 amino acids. The gene calls are TRBV20-1 and TRBJ1-1; D unresolved. The sequenced material came from PBMCs. The TCR sequence derives from a woman aged 45-60 years in good health and CMV-seronegative. The CDR3 coding sequence is TGCAGTGCTAGGGCTAACACTGAAGCTTTCTTT. Translation gives CSARANTEAFF.